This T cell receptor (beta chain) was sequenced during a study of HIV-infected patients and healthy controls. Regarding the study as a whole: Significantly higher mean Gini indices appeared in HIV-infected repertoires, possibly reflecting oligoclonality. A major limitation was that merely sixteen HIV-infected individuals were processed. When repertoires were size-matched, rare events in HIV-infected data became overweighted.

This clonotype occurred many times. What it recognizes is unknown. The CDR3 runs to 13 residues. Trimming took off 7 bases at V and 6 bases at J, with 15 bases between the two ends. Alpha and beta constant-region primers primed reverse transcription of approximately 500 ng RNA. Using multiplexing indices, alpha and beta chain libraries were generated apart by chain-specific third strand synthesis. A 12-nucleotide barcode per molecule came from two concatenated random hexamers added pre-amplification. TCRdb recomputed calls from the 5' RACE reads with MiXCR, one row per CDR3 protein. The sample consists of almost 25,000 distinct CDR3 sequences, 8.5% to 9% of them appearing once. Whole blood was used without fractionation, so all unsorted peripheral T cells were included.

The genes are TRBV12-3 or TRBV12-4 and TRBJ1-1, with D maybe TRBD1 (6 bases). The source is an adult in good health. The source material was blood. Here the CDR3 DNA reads TGTGCCAGCACCCCTCGGGGGGCCTCTGAAGCTTTCTTT. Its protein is CASTPRGASEAFF.